Presented here are 20 T cell receptor beta chains from one specimen sequenced in a study of blood T cell repertoires in COVID-19. Some clones are missing from TCRdb's copy, which holds only in-frame ones; the method was immunoSEQ multiplex PCR. The table records under 200,000 clones, about 86% of them present only once. Sequencing was carried out using peripheral blood. Receptor source: a man aged 55 to 70 with acute or convalescent COVID-19.

The chain is built from TRBV4-2 and TRBJ2-3, with 9 bases lining up with TRBD2. Germline-derived CDR1 and CDR2 are LGHNA and YNFKEQ. V was clipped by 0 bases and J by 4 bases; unmatched bases: 5. The CDR3 runs to 16 residues. Here the CDR3 reads CASSQDTSGSSDTQYF. The CDR3 nucleotides are TGTGCCAGCAGCCAAGATACTAGCGGGTCATCAGATACGCAGTATTTT.

The chain uses TRBV12-5 and TRBJ2-1; 12 bases align to TRBD2. Germline values: CDR1 LGHNT, CDR2 FRNRAP. V lost 5 bases, J lost 8 bases, and 7 bases stayed unmatched. This CDR3 contains 15 residues. This CDR3 is CASGPGLAGTHEQFF. For the CDR3, the DNA is TGTGCTAGTGGTCCTGGACTAGCGGGAACCCATGAGCAGTTCTTC.

The chain joins TRBV6-6 to TRBJ1-1; tentatively, D is TRBD1 (6 bases). Germline-derived CDR1 and CDR2 are MNHNY and SVGAGI (reference sequence). The CDR3 length is 13 residues. Trimming removed 4 bases at V and 2 bases at J, with 8 bases between. This chain's CDR3 is CASSLQGNTEAFF. Written as DNA, the CDR3 is TGTGCCAGCAGTTTACAGGGTAACACTGAAGCTTTCTTT.

The chain carries TRBV28 and TRBJ1-2; 12 positions match TRBD1. V was clipped by 7 bases and J by 7 bases; unmatched bases: 16. Germline V gene lookup returns CDR1 MDHEN and CDR2 SYDVKM. This CDR3 has 17 amino acids. In DNA form, the CDR3 reads TGTGCCAGCACCAAATCCGGGACAGGGGGCAGCTTGAGTGGCTACACCTTC. Residues: CASTKSGTGGSLSGYTF.

This clone showed up just once. The gene calls are TRBV27 and TRBJ1-3, with D maybe TRBD1 (5 bases). Germline V gene data show CDR1 as MNHEY and CDR2 as SMNVEV (reference sequence). Trimming took 8 bases from V and 3 from J, leaving 11 bases between them. This CDR3 spans 13 amino acids. The CDR3 region has the DNA TGTGCCAGCGGCGGGACGCATGGAAACACCATATATTTT. This codes for CASGGTHGNTIYF.

This sequence joins TRBV7-8 and TRBJ2-1, with 8 bases identical to TRBD2. CDR1 is SGHVS and CDR2 is FQNEAQ in the germline V gene. With V trimmed by 7 bases and J by 9 bases, 11 bases remained unmatched. The CDR3 consists of 14 residues. CDR3 region: CASTKTSASSEQFF. The CDR3 DNA follows: TGTGCCAGCACCAAGACTAGCGCGTCCAGTGAGCAGTTCTTC.

This clone was seen just once. The gene calls are TRBV2 and TRBJ1-1, with 9 bases matching TRBD1. V lost 4 bases and J lost 5; bases outside the gene matches: 2. CDR1 SNHLY and CDR2 FYNNEI come from the germline V gene. The CDR3 has 13 amino acids. The CDR3 is CASSADRGTEAFF. The DNA for the CDR3 is TGTGCCAGCAGTGCCGACAGGGGGACTGAAGCTTTCTTT.

V is TRBV7-2 and J is TRBJ2-7; a possible D gene is TRBD2 (7 bases). The CDR3 runs 15 residues. From germline, CDR1 is SGHTA and CDR2 FQGNSA. V lost 1 base and J 6 bases, leaving 16 bases between the germline ends. DNA of the CDR3: TGTGCCAGCAGCTTAGTTGGGGGAGGGGGATCCGAGCAGTACTTC. Encoded protein: CASSLVGGGGSEQYF.

The V and J genes are TRBV2 and TRBJ2-7; D possibly corresponds to TRBD2 (5 bases). Germline V gives CDR1 SNHLY, CDR2 FYNNEI. V shed 7 bases and J shed 2 bases, with 15 bases lying between them. This CDR3 spans 14 amino acids. Written as DNA, the CDR3 is TGTGCCAGCACGGAGGAGACGGTACCCTACGAGCAGTACTTC. Amino acids: CASTEETVPYEQYF.

This clone was counted once. The chain is built from TRBV5-1 and TRBJ2-1; 13 bases line up with TRBD2. The CDR3 runs 16 residues. CDR1 and CDR2 (germline): SGHRS, YFSETQ. With 4 bases clipped from V and 7 bases from J, the junction kept 8 bases outside the gene matches. This chain's CDR3 is CASSGTGLAGANEQFF. The CDR3 region has the DNA TGCGCCAGCAGCGGGACCGGACTAGCGGGAGCGAATGAGCAGTTCTTC.

The rearrangement links TRBV28 to TRBJ2-7; 12 bases are shared with TRBD2. The CDR3 loop spans 14 amino acids. Losses at the gene ends were 5 bases for V and 7 bases for J; bases not matched to a gene: 6. Germline CDR1 reads MDHEN; CDR2 reads SYDVKM. CDR3: CASSPLAGGWEQYF. In nucleotides, the CDR3 is TGTGCCAGCAGTCCCCTAGCGGGAGGGTGGGAGCAGTACTTC.

This clone came up once. The chain combines TRBV9 with TRBJ2-2, with TRBD1 matching over 8 bases. CDR1 and CDR2 (germline): SGDLS, YYNGEE. The CDR3 totals 15 residues. After removal of 4 bases from V and 2 bases from J, the junction contained 4 bases not matched to a gene. CDR3 loop: CASSQTGGNTGELFF. CDR3 bases: TGTGCCAGCAGCCAAACAGGGGGTAACACCGGGGAGCTGTTTTTT.

The chain is built from TRBV23-1 and TRBJ2-5; TRBD2 agrees at 11 bases. TRBV23-1 is an open reading frame whose function is uncertain. The CDR3 totals 17 residues. V shed 6 bases and J 3 bases; nucleotides not matched to a gene: 12. The CDR3 DNA sequence: TGCGCCAGCAGGGTAGAGACTAGCGGGATTAGGGAAGAGACCCAGTACTTC. This gives the protein CASRVETSGIREETQYF.

V usage is TRBV5-1 and J usage is TRBJ1-1, with D possibly matching TRBD1 (5 bases). Trimming removed 2 bases from V and 5 bases from J, with 16 bases in between. The germline CDR1 and CDR2 sequences are SGHRS and YFSETQ. This CDR3 is 15 amino acids long. The CDR3 loop reads CASSFIGEGGTEAFF. Here the CDR3 DNA reads TGCGCCAGCAGCTTTATAGGGGAGGGAGGGACTGAAGCTTTCTTT. The full variable domain, completed using reference TRBV5-1 and TRBJ1-1, is KAGVTQTPRYLIKTRGQQVTLSCSPISGHRSVSWYQQTPGQGLQFLFEYFSETQRNKGNFPGRFSGRQFSNSRSEMNVSTLELGDSALYLCASSFIGEGGTEAFFGQGTRLTVV.

The chain joins TRBV7-2 to TRBJ2-3, with a tentative D call TRBD2 (6 bases). V lost 10 bases, J lost 0 bases, and 11 bases lay in between. Germline CDR1 is SGHTA and CDR2 is FQGNSA. The CDR3 length is 13 residues. The CDR3 spells CATGRESTDTQYF. The CDR3 DNA sequence: TGTGCCACTGGGCGGGAAAGCACAGATACGCAGTATTTT.

The rearrangement joins TRBV18 to TRBJ1-4; 8 bases match TRBD1. The CDR3 length is 15 residues. Per germline, CDR1 KGHSH and CDR2 LQKENI. V lost 6 bases and J lost 6; bases outside the gene matches: 9. The CDR3 nucleotides are TGTGCCAGCTCTCGGAAGACAGGGGAGTATGAAAAACTGTTTTTT. This gives the protein CASSRKTGEYEKLFF.

V usage is TRBV28 and J usage is TRBJ2-7, with 10 bases lining up with TRBD2. Germline lookup yields CDR1 MDHEN and CDR2 SYDVKM. This CDR3 is built from 15 residues. V trimming: 7 bases; J trimming: 0 bases; junction bases outside the gene matches: 6. The CDR3: CASTSGSVDSYEQYF. CDR3 nucleotide sequence: TGTGCCAGCACTAGCGGGAGTGTGGACTCCTACGAGCAGTACTTC.

V usage is TRBV5-1 and J usage is TRBJ1-5; D call uncertain. Trimming took 1 base from V and 2 from J, leaving 10 bases between them. Germline values: CDR1 SGHRS, CDR2 YFSETQ. The CDR3 runs 15 residues. CDR3 residues: CASSLKWPRNQPQHF. The CDR3 bases are TGCGCCAGCAGCTTGAAATGGCCGCGCAATCAGCCCCAGCATTTT.

The genes are TRBV15 and TRBJ2-1, with 7 bases identical to TRBD2. Trimming took 6 bases from V and 0 from J; bases not matched to a gene: 11. The CDR3 covers 17 residues. Germline values: CDR1 LNHNV, CDR2 YYDKDF (reference sequence). Here the CDR3 reads CATRGGVASLSYNEQFF. The CDR3 DNA reads as TGTGCCACCAGGGGAGGGGTGGCTAGTCTCTCCTACAATGAGCAGTTCTTC.

The CDR3 spells CAFPRGKGNQPQHF. The CDR3 region has the DNA TGTGCCTTTCCCAGGGGGAAAGGCAATCAGCCCCAGCATTTT. V and J are TRBV30 and TRBJ1-5, with 7 nucleotides matching TRBD1. J was trimmed by 2 bases and V by 7 bases; bases with no gene match: 8. CDR1 and CDR2 (germline): GTSNPN, SVGIG (reference sequence). The CDR3 is made up of 14 amino acids. The full variable domain, rest sourced from reference TRBV30 and TRBJ1-5, is SQTIHQWPATLVQPVGSPLSLECTVEGTSNPNLYWYRQAAGRGLQLLFYSVGIGQISSEVPQNLSASRPQDRQFILSSKKLLLSDSGFYLCAFPRGKGNQPQHFGDGTRLSIL.